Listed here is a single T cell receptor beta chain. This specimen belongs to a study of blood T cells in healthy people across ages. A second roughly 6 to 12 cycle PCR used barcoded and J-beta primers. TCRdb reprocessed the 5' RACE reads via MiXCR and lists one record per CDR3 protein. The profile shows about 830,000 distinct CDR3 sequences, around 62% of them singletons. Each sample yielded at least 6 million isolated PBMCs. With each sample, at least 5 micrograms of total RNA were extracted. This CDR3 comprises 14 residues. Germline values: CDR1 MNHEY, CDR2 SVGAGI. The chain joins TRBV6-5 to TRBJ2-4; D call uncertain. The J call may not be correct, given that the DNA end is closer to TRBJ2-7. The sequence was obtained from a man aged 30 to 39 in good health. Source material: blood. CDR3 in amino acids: CASTKQGWLHEQYF. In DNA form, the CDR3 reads TGTGCCAGCACTAAACAAGGCTGGCTCCACGAGCAGTACTTC.